The clone carrying this T cell receptor beta chain was seen at least ten times. Its specificity is unknown. cDNA molecules carried unique molecular identifiers, and template switching added a universal primer site. One entry per CDR3 protein results from TCRdb running MiXCR on the 5' RACE reads. This sample has around 100,000 distinct CDR3 sequences, with 5.9% found just once. This sample stems from a study of identical twins. Broader study findings: Whereas memory repertoires showed no such difference, abundant cord blood beta clonotypes carried fewer insertions. Invariant MAIT and iNKT cells are populations that could partly confound zero-insertion analyses.

Trimming shortened V by 9 bases and J by 11 bases, and 20 bases separated the two germline ends. The CDR3 runs 14 residues. The germline CDR1 and CDR2 sequences are MNHEY and SVGAGI. This receptor was identified in a woman between 50 and 59 years old in good health. The sequenced sample consisted of memory T cells sorted from blood. The rearrangement links TRBV6-5 to TRBJ1-6; a weak D match, TRBD1 (6 bases). The CDR3 region has the DNA TGTGCCAGGAGAATTGGACAGCTCTTACCACCCCTCCACTTT. Amino acid sequence: CARRIGQLLPPLHF.